The rows below give T cell receptor beta chains drawn from one sample of a study of cytomegalovirus exposure and HLA in healthy donors. Profiled with immunoSEQ multiplex PCR; TCRdb holds only in-frame clones, not every one. Of approximately 100,000 clones in the sample, 70% to 80% are singletons; the top ten hold approximately 3%. Sequencing used PBMCs. Receptors were obtained from a woman in her 40s in good health and CMV-seronegative. CDR3s include the opening cysteine and the closing phenylalanine or tryptophan. Each record gives: J gene, V gene, CDR3 protein.

j_gene: TRBJ2-3; v_gene: TRBV25-1; CDR3aa: CASSTRLAGVGDTQYF
j_gene: TRBJ2-1; v_gene: TRBV19; CDR3aa: CASRGLFGEDEQFF
j_gene: TRBJ2-3; v_gene: TRBV9; CDR3aa: CASSAWGGGGYSTDTQYF
j_gene: TRBJ1-5; v_gene: TRBV5-1; CDR3aa: CASRLGQNQPQHF
j_gene: TRBJ2-2; v_gene: TRBV4-3; CDR3aa: CASGLGTRGNTGELFF
j_gene: TRBJ1-4; v_gene: TRBV2; CDR3aa: CASRRSENEKLFF
j_gene: TRBJ1-5; v_gene: TRBV6-1; CDR3aa: CASSGAQGTSHF
j_gene: TRBJ2-1; v_gene: TRBV6-1; CDR3aa: CASSRQGYNEQFF
j_gene: TRBJ2-7; v_gene: TRBV7-2; CDR3aa: CASTLRASGGYEQYF
j_gene: TRBJ1-4; v_gene: TRBV9; CDR3aa: CASSVASYNEKLFF
j_gene: TRBJ2-7; v_gene: TRBV9; CDR3aa: CASSVEGGRGSGEQYF
j_gene: TRBJ2-7; v_gene: TRBV7-6; CDR3aa: CASSLKQGPYGQYF
j_gene: TRBJ2-2; v_gene: TRBV11-3; CDR3aa: CASSLGVRSNTGELFF
j_gene: TRBJ2-2; v_gene: TRBV9; CDR3aa: CASSVGPGGTSGELFF